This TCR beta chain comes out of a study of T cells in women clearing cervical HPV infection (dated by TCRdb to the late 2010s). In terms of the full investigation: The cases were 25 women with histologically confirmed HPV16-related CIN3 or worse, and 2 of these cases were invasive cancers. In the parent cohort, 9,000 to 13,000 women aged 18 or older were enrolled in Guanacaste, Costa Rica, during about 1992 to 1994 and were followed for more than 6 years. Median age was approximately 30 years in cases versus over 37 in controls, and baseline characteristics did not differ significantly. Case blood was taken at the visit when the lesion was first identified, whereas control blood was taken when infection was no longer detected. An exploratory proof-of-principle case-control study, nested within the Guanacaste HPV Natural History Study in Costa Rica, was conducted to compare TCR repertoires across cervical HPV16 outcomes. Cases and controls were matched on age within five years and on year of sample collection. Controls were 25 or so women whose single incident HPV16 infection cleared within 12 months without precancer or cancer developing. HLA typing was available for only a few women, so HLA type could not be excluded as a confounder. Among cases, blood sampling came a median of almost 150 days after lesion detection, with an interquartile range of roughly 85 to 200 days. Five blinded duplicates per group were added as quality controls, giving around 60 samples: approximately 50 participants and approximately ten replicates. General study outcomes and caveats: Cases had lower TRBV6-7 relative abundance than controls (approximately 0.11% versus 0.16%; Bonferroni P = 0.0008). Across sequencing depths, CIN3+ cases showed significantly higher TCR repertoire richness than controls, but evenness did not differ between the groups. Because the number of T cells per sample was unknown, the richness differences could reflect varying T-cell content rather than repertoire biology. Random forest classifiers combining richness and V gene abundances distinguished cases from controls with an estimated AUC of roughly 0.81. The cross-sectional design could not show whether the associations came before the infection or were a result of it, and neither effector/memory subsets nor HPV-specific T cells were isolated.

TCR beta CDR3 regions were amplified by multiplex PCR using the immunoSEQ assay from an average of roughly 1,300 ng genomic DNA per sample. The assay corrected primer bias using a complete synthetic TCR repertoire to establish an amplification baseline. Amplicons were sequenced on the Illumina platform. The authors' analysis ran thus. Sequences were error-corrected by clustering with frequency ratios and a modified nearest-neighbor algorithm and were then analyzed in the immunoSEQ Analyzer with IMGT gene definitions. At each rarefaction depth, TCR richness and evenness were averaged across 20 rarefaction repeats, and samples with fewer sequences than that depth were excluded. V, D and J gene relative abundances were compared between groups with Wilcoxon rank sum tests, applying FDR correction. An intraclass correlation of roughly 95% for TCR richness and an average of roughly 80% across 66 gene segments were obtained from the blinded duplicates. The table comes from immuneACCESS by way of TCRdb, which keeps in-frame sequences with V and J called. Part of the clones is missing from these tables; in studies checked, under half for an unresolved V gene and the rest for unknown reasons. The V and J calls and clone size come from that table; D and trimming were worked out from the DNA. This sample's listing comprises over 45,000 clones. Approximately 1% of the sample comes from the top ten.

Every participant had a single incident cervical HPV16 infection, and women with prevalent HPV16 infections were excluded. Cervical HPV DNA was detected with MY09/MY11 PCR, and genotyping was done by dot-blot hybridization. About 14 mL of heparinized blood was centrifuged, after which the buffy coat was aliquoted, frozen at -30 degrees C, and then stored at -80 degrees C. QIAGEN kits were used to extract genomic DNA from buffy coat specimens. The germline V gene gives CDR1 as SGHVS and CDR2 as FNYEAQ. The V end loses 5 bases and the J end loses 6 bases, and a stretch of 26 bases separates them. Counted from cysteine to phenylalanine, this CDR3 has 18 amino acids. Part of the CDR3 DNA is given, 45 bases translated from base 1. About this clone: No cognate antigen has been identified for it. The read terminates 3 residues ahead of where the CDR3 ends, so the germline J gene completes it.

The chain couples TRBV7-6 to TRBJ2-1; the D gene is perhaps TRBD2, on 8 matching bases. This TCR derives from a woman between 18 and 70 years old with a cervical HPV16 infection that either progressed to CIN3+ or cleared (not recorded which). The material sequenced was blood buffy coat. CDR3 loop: CASSHYPRGTRGSNEQFF. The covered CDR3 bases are TGTGCCAGCAGCCATTATCCCAGGGGGACTAGAGGGTCCAATGAG.